This T cell receptor (beta chain) was identified in a study of response to subunit inactivated influenza vaccine listed by TCRdb under 2018. For the study in its entirety: Deep quantitative T cell receptor repertoire profiling was used in the study to track responses to a trivalent subunit inactivated influenza vaccine. Study-level results and caveats: The authors proposed that each seasonal influenza vaccination may bring in only a limited number of new T cells.

The junction shows trimming of 5 bases on V and 5 bases on J, plus 13 bases between the germline ends. The CDR3 covers 14 residues, taking in both the cysteine and the phenylalanine. The retained sequence is limited to the CDR3, 42 bases, with the frame set at the first base. CDR1 and CDR2 are read off the germline V gene (reference sequence) as PRHDT and FYEKMQ. This clonotype was picked up a small number of times. There is no known antigen for this receptor. No much larger clone exists at a distance of one base, and base qualities are not known. Library preparation used RT-PCR. Sequencing was performed on an Illumina HiSeq 2500. Through fastp at Q25 and MiXCR, TCRdb rebuilt clones from the public reads, retaining in-frame beta chains. One record per CDR3 amino acid sequence lists the most common genes and DNA. The sample records roughly 570,000 distinct CDR3 sequences, around 15% of which are singletons. Approximately 10% of the sample lies in the top ten.

The sample consisted of PBMCs from blood, taken roughly 12 days after vaccination. The chain couples TRBV13 to TRBJ2-1; TRBD2 could be the D gene, as 5 bases match. The source is a man aged 50-59 years who received an inactivated influenza vaccine. Donor details come from another sample of the same person, matched by shared clones. The DNA sequence is given as TGTGCCAGCAGCCCTCGAGAGGGTCACAATGAGCAGTTCTTC. This is translated as CASSPREGHNEQFF.